This TCR beta chain was recorded in a study of a mutant IDH1 vaccine in newly diagnosed glioma. Study-level information: First vaccine doses came 4-6 weeks after radiotherapy alone, or with temozolomide cycles. Treated patients, approximately 60% male and roughly 40% female, averaged about 40 years of age.

As for this clone: Its specificity is not known.

Time point defined: week 35, safety follow-up. The study gave 300 ug of mutant IDH1 20-mer peptide per vaccine dose, with topical imiquimod. Donors harbored newly found WHO grade 3 or 4 IDH1-mutant, ATRX-lost astrocytomas. The method was immunoSEQ multiplex PCR; TCRdb's version includes in-frame clones alone and lacks a portion of them. The table includes some 58,000 clones, more than 80% detected once. This CDR3 spans 13 amino acids. Germline V gene lookup returns CDR1 MNHNY and CDR2 SVGAGI (reference sequence). Trimming pared 7 bases from V and 5 bases from J, leaving 11 bases between. The rearrangement links TRBV6-6 to TRBJ1-4; D uncertain. The sequencing here drew on PBMCs, taken from a glioma patient whose treatment included an IDH1 peptide vaccine. This TCR derives from a man aged 35 to 55 with glioma. CDR3 in DNA: TGTGCCAGCACCAAAACGGTGAATGAAAAACTGTTTTTT. Amino acid sequence: CASTKTVNEKLFF.